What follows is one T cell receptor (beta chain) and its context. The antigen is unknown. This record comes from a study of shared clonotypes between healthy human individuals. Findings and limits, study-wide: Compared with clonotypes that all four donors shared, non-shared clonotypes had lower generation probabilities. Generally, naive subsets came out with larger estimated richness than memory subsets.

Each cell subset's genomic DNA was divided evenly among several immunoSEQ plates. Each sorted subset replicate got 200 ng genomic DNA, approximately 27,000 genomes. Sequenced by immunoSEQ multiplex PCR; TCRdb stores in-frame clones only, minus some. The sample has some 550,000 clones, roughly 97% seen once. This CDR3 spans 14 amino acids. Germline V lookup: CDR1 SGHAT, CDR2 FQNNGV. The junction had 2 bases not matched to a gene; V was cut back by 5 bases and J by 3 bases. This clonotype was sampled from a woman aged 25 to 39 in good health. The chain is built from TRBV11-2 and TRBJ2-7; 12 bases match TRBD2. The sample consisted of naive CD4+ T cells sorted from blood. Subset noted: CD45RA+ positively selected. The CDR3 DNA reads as TGTGCCAGCAGCCCGGGACTAGCGGGCTACGAGCAGTACTTC. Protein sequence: CASSPGLAGYEQYF.